These T cell receptor beta chains were read from a single sample in a study of cytomegalovirus exposure and HLA in healthy donors. Libraries were prepared by immunoSEQ multiplex PCR; TCRdb keeps only in-frame clonotypes and omits some of them. The sample shows 150,000 to 200,000 clones, 70% to 90% of them seen only once. The sample was PBMCs. These receptors came from a man younger than 35 in good health and CMV-seropositive. The CDR3 runs from the conserved cysteine through the conserved F or W. A D gene is named only where the DNA matches it firmly. Not every row has a clone size; where given, it reads once, few, many or a size class.

d_gene,abundance,v_gene,j_gene,CDR3aa,CDR3nt
NA,NA,TRBV27,TRBJ1-6,CASRPGGVSYNSPLHF,TGTGCCAGCAGGCCCGGGGGAGTCTCCTATAATTCACCCCTCCACTTT
NA,NA,TRBV5-1,TRBJ1-1,CASSPRQGRDTEAFF,TGCGCCAGCAGCCCCCGCCAGGGTCGGGACACTGAAGCTTTCTTT
TRBD1,NA,TRBV7-9,TRBJ1-1,CASSWTGGRTEAFF,TGTGCCAGCAGCTGGACAGGAGGAAGGACTGAAGCTTTCTTT
NA,few,TRBV4-3,TRBJ1-1,CASSPRAGMNTEAFF,TGCGCCAGCAGCCCACGGGCGGGAATGAACACTGAAGCTTTCTTT
NA,NA,TRBV5-5,TRBJ1-2,CASMSTNYGYTF,TGTGCCAGCATGAGCACTAACTATGGCTACACCTTC
NA,few,TRBV27,TRBJ1-1,CASSLQGNTEAFF,TGTGCCAGCAGTTTACAGGGAAACACTGAAGCTTTCTTT
NA,NA,TRBV6-1,TRBJ1-4,CASSLRSTNEKLFF,TGTGCCAGCAGTCTCAGGTCAACTAATGAAAAACTGTTTTTT
NA,NA,TRBV19,TRBJ1-1,CASSIDDSHHTEAFF,TGTGCCAGTAGTATCGATGACAGCCACCACACTGAAGCTTTCTTT
NA,NA,TRBV2,TRBJ1-3,CASMADSGNTIYF,TGTGCCAGCATGGCGGACTCTGGAAACACCATATATTTT
TRBD2,NA,TRBV27,TRBJ2-7,CASTIRGGGLYEQYF,TGTGCCAGCACCATCCGGGGCGGGGGACTCTACGAGCAGTACTTC
TRBD2,NA,TRBV5-4,TRBJ2-3,CASSFGLAGTDTQYF,TGTGCCAGCAGCTTTGGACTAGCGGGCACAGATACGCAGTATTTT
NA,few,TRBV6-4,TRBJ2-7,CASSLVPNSEQYF,TGTGCCAGCAGTCTGGTGCCAAACAGCGAGCAGTACTTC
NA,NA,TRBV19,TRBJ2-3,CASSDGVASTDTQYF,TGTGCCAGTAGTGATGGTGTGGCTAGCACAGATACGCAGTATTTT
NA,once,TRBV5-1,TRBJ2-5,CASTREGETQYF,TGCGCCAGCACCAGGGAAGGTGAGACCCAGTACTTC
NA,NA,TRBV2,TRBJ1-2,CASSVLGVGYTF,TGTGCCAGCAGTGTCTTAGGGGTTGGCTACACCTTC
TRBD1,NA,TRBV4-2,TRBJ1-6,CASSQDSGGRSPLHF,TGTGCCAGCAGCCAAGATTCAGGGGGAAGATCACCCCTCCACTTT
TRBD1,NA,TRBV30,TRBJ2-4,CAWSVRDRTFGEKNIQYF,TGTGCCTGGAGTGTCCGGGACAGGACCTTCGGGGAAAAAAACATTCAGTACTTC
NA,NA,TRBV20-1,TRBJ1-2,CSARDPVGYTF,TGCAGTGCTAGAGATCCTGTTGGCTACACCTTC
NA,once,TRBV28,TRBJ2-7,CASSSGGVIDEQYF,TGTGCCAGCAGTTCCGGCGGGGTGATCGACGAGCAGTACTTC
NA,NA,TRBV7-3,TRBJ2-2,CASSLQSGTNTGELFF,TGTGCCAGCAGCTTACAGTCGGGGACGAACACCGGGGAGCTGTTTTTT
TRBD1,few,TRBV19,TRBJ1-5,CASSIVNPGGQPQHF,TGTGCCAGTAGTATAGTTAACCCAGGGGGTCAGCCCCAGCATTTT
NA,once,TRBV27,TRBJ1-6,CASSYRDWDSPLHF,TGTGCCAGCAGTTACCGGGACTGGGATTCACCCCTCCACTTT
TRBD2,NA,TRBV5-1,TRBJ2-5,CASSQGLAETQYF,TGCGCCAGCAGCCAGGGACTAGCGGAGACCCAGTACTTC
NA,NA,TRBV19,TRBJ2-3,CASSIGRTRTDTQYF,TGTGCCAGTAGTATAGGGAGGACTCGCACAGATACGCAGTATTTT
TRBD2,NA,TRBV5-1,TRBJ2-3,CASSRGGRDTQYF,TGCGCCAGCAGCCGGGGGGGTAGGGATACGCAGTATTTT
NA,NA,TRBV30,TRBJ1-1,CAQRGGRDTEAFF,TGTGCCCAGAGGGGGGGGCGAGACACTGAAGCTTTCTTT